This TCR beta chain was identified in a study of cytomegalovirus exposure and HLA in healthy donors. This cohort consisted of healthy bone marrow donors. CDR3 length: 15 amino acids. Germline CDR1 LNHDA, CDR2 SQIVND (reference sequence). After removal of 0 bases from V and 10 bases from J, the junction contained 3 bases not matched to a gene. The sample holds a few counts of this clone. Its antigen is unidentified. Study observations and caveats: The study assumed roughly uniform donor sequencing depth for presence/absence analyses. The productive fraction for most TCR beta V segments was about 87% or about 30% in an earlier analysis.

The PCR ran on 60 Vbeta and 13 Jbeta primers. TCRdb keeps only in-frame clones here, not all; method: immunoSEQ multiplex PCR. The sample yields 90,000 to 110,000 clones, 76% seen once. Sequenced input: PBMCs. The chain recombines TRBV19 with TRBJ1-6; 10 nucleotides agree with TRBD1. The source of this sequence is a woman aged 45 to 65 in good health and CMV-seropositive. The CDR3 coding sequence is TGTGCCAGTAGTATAGAGGGGACAGGGGTCTCACCCCTCCACTTT. It is translated as CASSIEGTGVSPLHF.